Shown below are 2 T cell receptor beta chains from a single sample sequenced in a study of cytomegalovirus exposure and HLA in healthy donors. The PCR had 60 Vbeta and 13 Jbeta primers. This table comes from immunoSEQ multiplex PCR, and its TCRdb copy is limited to in-frame clones, with some not included. The table lists 150,000 to 200,000 clones, roughly 73% of them singletons. Sequenced material: PBMCs. Every receptor here comes from a woman in her 40s in good health and CMV-seropositive.

The chain employs TRBV9 and TRBJ2-1; TRBD2 agrees at 11 bases. J gave up 8 bases and V 4 bases, and 11 bases lay outside the gene matches. The CDR3 sequence is 16 residues long. The V gene's germline CDR1 is SGDLS and CDR2 YYNGEE. The CDR3 DNA reads TGTGCCAGCAGCTCCAGACTAGCGGGAAGGTCGGATGAGCAGTTCTTC. Protein: CASSSRLAGRSDEQFF.

This chain links TRBV9 with TRBJ2-1; D not certain. The CDR3 sequence is 15 residues long. Germline values: CDR1 SGDLS, CDR2 YYNGEE. The ends were cut back, 0 bases at V and 4 bases at J, with 11 bases in the middle. The CDR3 protein is CASSVASGLYNEQFF. DNA for the CDR3: TGTGCCAGCAGCGTAGCGTCAGGCCTTTACAATGAGCAGTTCTTC.